Listed below are T cell receptor beta chains from one sample, sequenced in a study of blood T cell repertoires in COVID-19. This table comes from immunoSEQ multiplex PCR, and its TCRdb copy is limited to in-frame clones, with some not included. The table includes about 150,000 clones, 76% detected once. Material: peripheral blood. The receptors derive from a man in his 60s with acute or convalescent COVID-19. The CDR3 runs from the conserved cysteine through the conserved F or W. Fields, in order: D gene, clone size, CDR3 length, J gene, V gene, CDR3 DNA, CDR3 protein. The D gene is left open where the match is weak. Part of the rows lack a size; the others show once, few, many or a class for expanded clones.

>.|.|12|TRBJ2-5|TRBV18
TGTGCCAGCTCATTTCTTTCAGAGACCCAGTACTTC
CASSFLSETQYF
>.|.|12|TRBJ2-7|TRBV28
TGTGCCAGCAGTTTTAGGGGGTACGAGCAGTACTTC
CASSFRGYEQYF
>.|.|12|TRBJ2-5|TRBV18
TGTGCCAGCTCGTTACGAGGGGAGACCCAGTACTTC
CASSLRGETQYF
>TRBD1|few|15|TRBJ1-4|TRBV27
TGTGCCAGCAGCCCATTGGGACAGCTTAATGAAAAACTGTTTTTT
CASSPLGQLNEKLFF
>.|.|13|TRBJ2-2|TRBV7-2
TGTGCCAGCAGCTCCTACTTAGACGGGGAGCTGTTTTTT
CASSSYLDGELFF
>TRBD2|.|14|TRBJ2-5|TRBV6-5
TGTGCCAGCTTGCGCGGGAGGGCCCAAGAGACCCAGTACTTC
CASLRGRAQETQYF
>.|.|14|TRBJ2-7|TRBV6-5
TGTGCCAGCAGTTACTCCTCAGGCCTCTACGAGCAGTACTTC
CASSYSSGLYEQYF
>.|.|15|TRBJ2-5|TRBV6-5
TGTGCCAGCAGTTACCAGGCAGGCAGCCAAGAGACCCAGTACTTC
CASSYQAGSQETQYF
>.|.|16|TRBJ1-2|TRBV5-1
TGCGCCAGCAGCTTGGTTGCGGGGGCTACTGGCTATGGCTACACCTTC
CASSLVAGATGYGYTF
>TRBD2|.|16|TRBJ2-1|TRBV5-1
TGCGCCAGCAGCCTGTTAGCGGGGTCTTCCTACAATGAGCAGTTCTTC
CASSLLAGSSYNEQFF
>TRBD2|once|15|TRBJ2-3|TRBV7-9
TGTGCCAGCAGCTCACCCACTAGCGGGAGAGATACGCAGTATTTT
CASSSPTSGRDTQYF
>.|.|11|TRBJ1-2|TRBV5-4
TGTGCCAGCAGCTTTGAGCGCAGTTACACCTTC
CASSFERSYTF
>.|.|14|TRBJ2-1|TRBV6-6
TGTGCCAGCAGTTACTCCGGAGGGTACAATGAGCAGTTCTTC
CASSYSGGYNEQFF
>.|few|13|TRBJ2-1|TRBV10-1
TGCGCCAGCAGTGAGTCTCAACGGCAGAGGGTGGTCTTC
CASSESQRQRVVF
>.|.|13|TRBJ1-4|TRBV27
TGTGCCAGCCGGTGGAGGCCTAATGAAAAACTGTTTTTT
CASRWRPNEKLFF
>TRBD1|once|15|TRBJ2-1|TRBV18
TGTGCCAGCTCACGAGACAGGGGCATTACCAATGAGCAGTTCTTC
CASSRDRGITNEQFF
>.|.|12|TRBJ2-7|TRBV28
TGTGCCAGCAGTTTATCACTCTACGAGCAGTACTTC
CASSLSLYEQYF
>TRBD2|.|17|TRBJ2-1|TRBV11-2
TGTGCCAGCAGCTTAATAGCGGGAGGGGTTTCCTACAATGAGCAGTTCTTC
CASSLIAGGVSYNEQFF
>TRBD1|.|15|TRBJ1-2|TRBV5-8
TGTGCCAGCAGCTGGGACAGGACATCTAACTATGGCTACACCTTC
CASSWDRTSNYGYTF
>.|.|14|TRBJ2-3|TRBV29-1
TGCAGCGCTAGGACGGGAATAAACACAGATACGCAGTATTTT
CSARTGINTDTQYF
>TRBD1|.|14|TRBJ1-5|TRBV19
TGTGCCAGTAGTAGGACAGGGGAGACTCAGCCCCAGCATTTT
CASSRTGETQPQHF
>TRBD2|.|15|TRBJ2-1|TRBV28
TGTGCCAGCAGCCCCAGACTAGCGGGGTACAATGAGCAGTTCTTC
CASSPRLAGYNEQFF
>.|.|14|TRBJ1-3|TRBV7-8
TGTGCCAGCACACAGGACCAGGGAGGAAACACCATATATTTT
CASTQDQGGNTIYF
>.|.|11|TRBJ1-5|TRBV12-3/TRBV12-4
TGTGCCAGCAGCCTGGACGGGGCCCAGCATTTT
CASSLDGAQHF
>TRBD1|.|14|TRBJ2-5|TRBV2
TGTGCCAGCAGTACCGGGACAGGAGGATGGACCCAGTACTTC
CASSTGTGGWTQYF
>.|.|12|TRBJ2-7|TRBV5-1
TGCGCCAGCAGCTTGACCAGGGTCGAGCAGTACTTC
CASSLTRVEQYF
>TRBD2|.|13|TRBJ2-1|TRBV10-3
TGTGCCAGCCTTAGCGGGGCCTACAATGAGCAGTTCTTC
CASLSGAYNEQFF
>.|.|13|TRBJ1-4|TRBV9
TGTGCCAGCAGCGGAACAATCGGGGGAGAACTGTTTTTT
CASSGTIGGELFF
>.|.|14|TRBJ2-7|TRBV7-9
TGTGCCAGCAGCTTCCCGGGACACACCTACGAGCAGTACTTC
CASSFPGHTYEQYF
>TRBD1|once|17|TRBJ1-6|TRBV30
TGTGCCTGGAGTGAGGGACAGGGGGCTGTTAACAATTCACCCCTCCACTTT
CAWSEGQGAVNNSPLHF
>.|.|14|TRBJ2-2|TRBV19
TGTGCCAGTAGTATGCAGGCAAGGGGCGGGGAGCTGTTTTTT
CASSMQARGGELFF
>TRBD2|.|15|TRBJ2-7|TRBV4-2
TGTGCCAGCAGCCGAGAAGCGGGGGCCTCCTACGAGCAGTACTTC
CASSREAGASYEQYF
>TRBD1|.|16|TRBJ1-1|TRBV14
TGTGCCAGCAGCCAAGATCGATCGACAGGGTACACTGAAGCTTTCTTT
CASSQDRSTGYTEAFF
>TRBD1|.|15|TRBJ1-2|TRBV6-2/TRBV6-3
TGTGCCAGCAGTACCCCGGGACAGGGGGATCTTGGCTACACCTTC
CASSTPGQGDLGYTF
>TRBD1|.|16|TRBJ1-4|TRBV5-1
TGCGCCAGCAGCCCATGGACAGGGGGCGCCGGTGAAAAACTGTTTTTT
CASSPWTGGAGEKLFF
>.|few|16|TRBJ2-1|TRBV3-1/TRBV3-2
TGTGCCAGCAGCCCCAGCGGCTTTAGCGCCTACAATGAGCAGTTCTTC
CASSPSGFSAYNEQFF
>.|.|15|TRBJ2-7|TRBV4-1
TGCGCCAGCAGCCAGGGAATCGGGGGATCCTACGAGCAGTACTTC
CASSQGIGGSYEQYF